Listed below are T cell receptor beta chains from one sample, sequenced in a study of blood T cells in healthy people across ages. TCRdb re-called the 5' RACE reads with MiXCR, one entry per CDR3 protein. The sample lists 1.5 million to 2 million distinct CDR3 sequences, approximately 28% occurring once. The sample consisted of blood. The receptor set was obtained from a woman aged 25 to 45 in good health. Each CDR3 is given with its conserved first and last residue. Fields, in order: D gene, J gene, V gene, CDR3 protein. A D gene is named only where the DNA matches it firmly.

D gene: NA
J gene: TRBJ2-3
V gene: TRBV6-4
CDR3 protein: CASSDGGEPTDTQYF

D gene: NA
J gene: TRBJ2-1
V gene: TRBV9
CDR3 protein: CASSVGASLPYNEQFF

D gene: NA
J gene: TRBJ2-7
V gene: TRBV6-5
CDR3 protein: CASTTRTAFYEQYF

D gene: NA
J gene: TRBJ2-2
V gene: TRBV12-3/TRBV12-4
CDR3 protein: CASTGGHTGELFF

D gene: TRBD1
J gene: TRBJ1-1
V gene: TRBV10-2
CDR3 protein: CASGTGRTEAFF

D gene: TRBD1
J gene: TRBJ2-2
V gene: TRBV20-1
CDR3 protein: CSARDRQGGTGELFF

D gene: TRBD1
J gene: TRBJ2-3
V gene: TRBV15
CDR3 protein: CATSSGTGGADTQYF

D gene: NA
J gene: TRBJ2-1
V gene: TRBV10-3
CDR3 protein: CAISESVEAASSYNEQFF

D gene: TRBD1
J gene: TRBJ1-1
V gene: TRBV10-3
CDR3 protein: CAMRAGTGKAFF

D gene: TRBD2
J gene: TRBJ2-3
V gene: TRBV5-6
CDR3 protein: CASSLKRLAYTDTQYF

D gene: NA
J gene: TRBJ2-7
V gene: TRBV3-1
CDR3 protein: CASSKRGATGEQYF

D gene: NA
J gene: TRBJ2-3
V gene: TRBV5-1
CDR3 protein: CASSPYQISTDTQYF

D gene: TRBD2
J gene: TRBJ2-3
V gene: TRBV27
CDR3 protein: CASSSRLAGVPDTQYF

D gene: NA
J gene: TRBJ1-5
V gene: TRBV7-2
CDR3 protein: CASSIGGVSQPQHF

D gene: NA
J gene: TRBJ1-5
V gene: TRBV20-1
CDR3 protein: CSASRDGGTKPQHF

D gene: NA
J gene: TRBJ2-1
V gene: TRBV15
CDR3 protein: CATSSRTLEEQFF

D gene: TRBD1
J gene: TRBJ1-3
V gene: TRBV7-6
CDR3 protein: CASSPRPGQHSGNTIYF

D gene: NA
J gene: TRBJ2-5
V gene: TRBV30
CDR3 protein: CAWSDGAGEQYF

D gene: NA
J gene: TRBJ2-5
V gene: TRBV2
CDR3 protein: CASIAPSSETQYF

D gene: TRBD2
J gene: TRBJ2-3
V gene: TRBV7-2
CDR3 protein: CASSPRLAVYTQYF

D gene: TRBD1
J gene: TRBJ1-1
V gene: TRBV15
CDR3 protein: CATSERGHTEAFF

D gene: TRBD1
J gene: TRBJ1-1
V gene: TRBV12-3/TRBV12-4
CDR3 protein: CASSLVTGGGTEAFF

D gene: TRBD1
J gene: TRBJ2-7
V gene: TRBV29-1
CDR3 protein: CSVKGQVYYEQYF

D gene: NA
J gene: TRBJ2-6
V gene: TRBV12-3/TRBV12-4
CDR3 protein: CASSFWGSGANVLTF

D gene: TRBD1
J gene: TRBJ1-5
V gene: TRBV28
CDR3 protein: CASSTPLDRDSNQPQHF

D gene: NA
J gene: TRBJ2-5
V gene: TRBV15
CDR3 protein: CATSREGLETQYF

D gene: NA
J gene: TRBJ2-3
V gene: TRBV7-2
CDR3 protein: CASSLAGLIADTQYF

D gene: NA
J gene: TRBJ2-3
V gene: TRBV12-3/TRBV12-4
CDR3 protein: CASSLEYQQYF

D gene: NA
J gene: TRBJ2-7
V gene: TRBV6-2/TRBV6-3
CDR3 protein: CASSKNRGDEQYF

D gene: NA
J gene: TRBJ1-4
V gene: TRBV7-8
CDR3 protein: CASSPGTGSTLQKRGFF

D gene: TRBD1
J gene: TRBJ2-7
V gene: TRBV7-9
CDR3 protein: CASSFYAPGTGAYEQYF

D gene: NA
J gene: TRBJ1-2
V gene: TRBV20-1
CDR3 protein: CRARGTAPGYTF

D gene: TRBD2
J gene: TRBJ2-1
V gene: TRBV5-1
CDR3 protein: CASSFTASGGLNEQFF

D gene: NA
J gene: TRBJ2-3
V gene: TRBV24-1
CDR3 protein: CATSDLGRPDTQYF

D gene: NA
J gene: TRBJ2-7
V gene: TRBV21-1
CDR3 protein: CASPSYRGNEQYF

D gene: NA
J gene: TRBJ2-6
V gene: TRBV6-6
CDR3 protein: CASSTRISGANVLTF

D gene: NA
J gene: TRBJ2-2
V gene: TRBV5-1
CDR3 protein: CASRDIRRTGELFF

D gene: NA
J gene: TRBJ2-2
V gene: TRBV24-1
CDR3 protein: CATSDVGPANTGELFF

D gene: TRBD2
J gene: TRBJ2-3
V gene: TRBV20-1
CDR3 protein: CSAGGVRSTDTQYF

D gene: NA
J gene: TRBJ2-3
V gene: TRBV7-2
CDR3 protein: CASSLAQLNADTQYF

D gene: NA
J gene: TRBJ1-6
V gene: TRBV24-1
CDR3 protein: CATSDARTAHF

D gene: NA
J gene: TRBJ2-4
V gene: TRBV29-1
CDR3 protein: CSDSVPGAKNIQYF